The 21 T cell receptor beta chains listed next were all sequenced from one sample in a study of blood T cell repertoires in COVID-19. TCRdb's copy holds only in-frame clones and misses some; the assay was immunoSEQ multiplex PCR. The repertoire holds roughly 300,000 clones, with approximately 92% as singletons. The sequencing sample was made of peripheral blood. These receptor sequences come from a woman aged 25 to 39 with COVID-19, enrolled during active disease.

The genes are TRBV10-2 and TRBJ1-6, with TRBD1 as a possible D gene (5 bases). The CDR3 contains 14 residues. CDR1 is WSHSY, CDR2 SAAADI, per germline. Trimming left V 8 bases short and J 5 bases short, with 13 bases between. The CDR3 DNA sequence: TGCGCCAGCGGTATTCAAGGGGATAATTCACCCCTCCACTTT. This sequence encodes CASGIQGDNSPLHF.

V is TRBV24-1 and J is TRBJ2-1, with 7 bases identical to TRBD2. CDR1 and CDR2 from the germline V gene are KGHDR and SFDVKD. The CDR3 is 17 residues long. The trim removed 5 bases at V and 2 bases at J, leaving 11 bases unmatched. The CDR3 bases are TGTGCCACCAGTGCTTCTACTGGCGGGAGAGCCTACAATGAGCAGTTCTTC. Protein sequence: CATSASTGGRAYNEQFF.

The chain carries TRBV9 and TRBJ1-2, with D tentatively TRBD1 (6 bases). V was pared by 6 bases and J by 2 bases, with 14 bases between. Germline V gene data show CDR1 as SGDLS and CDR2 as YYNGEE. This CDR3 region has 14 residues. The CDR3 reads CASNSRGYNYGYTF. As DNA, the CDR3 is TGTGCCAGCAACTCCAGGGGATACAACTATGGCTACACCTTC.

The chain is built from TRBV7-8 and TRBJ1-5; tentative D call: TRBD1 (6 bases). The CDR3 contains 15 residues. V was pared by 5 bases and J by 0 bases, with 11 bases between. Germline assignment: CDR1 SGHVS and CDR2 FQNEAQ. The CDR3, as DNA: TGTGCCAGCAGCCGTAACAGGGATAGCAATCAGCCCCAGCATTTT. Translating it yields CASSRNRDSNQPQHF.

This clone was seen more than once but under ten times. The rearrangement links TRBV7-9 to TRBJ2-7, with TRBD1 identical over 7 bases. Germline V CDR1 and CDR2: SEHNR, FQNEAQ (reference sequence). Germline trimming cut 8 bases from V and 6 bases from J; bases unmatched to any gene: 7. The CDR3 covers 12 residues. The CDR3 spells CASWDGTAEQYF. In nucleotides, the CDR3 is TGTGCCAGCTGGGACGGGACAGCCGAGCAGTACTTC.

The chain employs TRBV11-3 and TRBJ2-1; TRBD2 matches 9 bases. Germline values: CDR1 SGHNT, CDR2 YENEEA. The CDR3 covers 15 residues. The junction had 15 bases not matched to a gene; V was cut back by 5 bases and J by 13 bases. The CDR3 loop reads CASSRSGSQAEGQFF. The CDR3, as DNA: TGTGCCAGCAGCCGTAGCGGGAGCCAGGCCGAGGGACAGTTCTTC. Based on the CDR3 plus reference TRBV11-3 and TRBJ2-1, the full variable domain is EAGVVQSPRYKIIEKKQPVAFWCNPISGHNTLYWYLQNLGQGPELLIRYENEEAVDDSQLPKDRFSAERLKGVDSTLKIQPAELGDSAVYLCASSRSGSQAEGQFFGPGTRLTVL.

The V gene is TRBV6-6, the J gene TRBJ2-2; D not resolved. The germline V gene encodes CDR1 MNHNY and CDR2 SVGAGI (reference sequence). The CDR3 has 11 residues. With 4 bases removed from V and 5 bases from J, the gap between germline ends came to 2 bases. The CDR3 here is CASSLTGELFF. CDR3 nucleotide sequence: TGTGCCAGCAGTTTAACCGGGGAGCTGTTTTTT.

V is TRBV27 and J is TRBJ1-6, with TRBD1 as a possible D gene (6 bases). CDR3 length: 16 amino acids. Trimming cost V 3 bases and J 6 bases, with 15 bases left between them. Germline-derived CDR1 and CDR2 are MNHEY and SMNVEV (reference sequence). In DNA, the CDR3 is TGTGCCAGCAGTTTTTCCGAGACAGGCTTTAATTCACCCCTCCACTTT. Translation: CASSFSETGFNSPLHF.

The genes are TRBV9 and TRBJ1-4; D uncertain. Trimming removed 4 bases at V and 4 bases at J, with 17 bases between. CDR3 length: 16 amino acids. Germline V gene data show CDR1 as SGDLS and CDR2 as YYNGEE. In nucleotides, the CDR3 is TGTGCCAGCAGCTACCGGCCGACACAGATTAATGAAAAACTGTTTTTT. This translates into CASSYRPTQINEKLFF. Full variable domain (outside the CDR3, taken from reference TRBV9 and TRBJ1-4): DSGVTQTPKHLITATGQRVTLRCSPRSGDLSVYWYQQSLDQGLQFLIQYYNGEERAKGNILERFSAQQFPDLHSELNLSSLELGDSALYFCASSYRPTQINEKLFFGSGTQLSVL.

This clone was picked up one time. The genes are TRBV19 and TRBJ1-5, with 8 bases aligning to TRBD1. CDR3 length: 14 amino acids. With V trimmed by 5 bases and J by 6 bases, 6 bases remained unmatched. The germline gives CDR1 LNHDA, CDR2 SQIVND (reference sequence). CDR3 in DNA: TGTGCCAGTAGTGTGGACAGGGACAGTCAGCCCCAGCATTTT. Protein sequence: CASSVDRDSQPQHF. Complete variable domain (other parts from reference TRBV19 and TRBJ1-5): DGGITQSPKYLFRKEGQNVTLSCEQNLNHDAMYWYRQDPGQGLRLIYYSQIVNDFQKGDIAEGYSVSREKKESFPLTVTSAQKNPTAFYLCASSVDRDSQPQHFGDGTRLSIL.

V and J are TRBV11-2 and TRBJ2-7; TRBD2 aligns across 7 bases. V lost 0 bases, J lost 2 bases, and 1 base stayed unmatched. Germline V CDR1 and CDR2: SGHAT, FQNNGV. The CDR3 runs 14 residues. The CDR3 nucleotides are TGTGCCAGCAGCTTAGATGGGACTACCTACGAGCAGTACTTC. The encoded protein is CASSLDGTTYEQYF.

The V gene is TRBV19, the J gene TRBJ2-7; D is possibly TRBD1 (6 bases). Germline values: CDR1 LNHDA, CDR2 SQIVND (reference sequence). V was shortened by 2 bases and J by 1 base, with 9 bases between the two germline ends. CDR3 length: 14 residues. CDR3 DNA sequence: TGTGCCAGTAGTATAAATACAGGGTCCTACGAGCAGTACTTC. This sequence encodes CASSINTGSYEQYF.

DNA for the CDR3: TGTGCCAGTCCGGGGGAGGCGCAGTTCTTC. It translates to CASPGEAQFF. The rearrangement joins TRBV7-9 to TRBJ2-1; possibly TRBD2 for D (6 bases). The CDR3 spans 10 residues. Germline V gene data show CDR1 as SEHNR and CDR2 as FQNEAQ (reference sequence). With 9 bases removed from V and 12 bases from J, the gap between germline ends came to 12 bases.

The chain carries TRBV27 and TRBJ2-1; D perhaps matches TRBD2 (6 bases). The CDR3 is made up of 14 amino acids. Germline V CDR1 and CDR2: MNHEY, SMNVEV (reference sequence). V was clipped by 1 base and J by 7 bases, with 11 bases between them. In DNA, the CDR3 is TGTGCCAGCAGTTTATTTGAGGGGAGGAATGAGCAGTTCTTC. Residues: CASSLFEGRNEQFF.

The chain uses TRBV7-9 and TRBJ1-1; D not certain. Germline CDR1 and CDR2: SEHNR and FQNEAQ (reference sequence). The CDR3 runs to 13 residues. V lost 5 bases and J lost 1, with 8 bases in between. CDR3 loop: CASSNVANTEAFF. The CDR3 DNA reads TGTGCCAGCAGCAATGTGGCGAACACTGAAGCTTTCTTT. The entire variable domain, with the rest obtained from reference TRBV7-9 and TRBJ1-1, is as follows: DTGVSQNPRHKITKRGQNVTFRCDPISEHNRLYWYRQTLGQGPEFLTYFQNEAQLEKSRLLSDRFSAERPKGSFSTLEIQRTEQGDSAMYLCASSNVANTEAFFGQGTRLTVV.

The genes are TRBV7-2 and TRBJ2-1; 12 bases are a match to TRBD2. CDR1 is SGHTA and CDR2 is FQGNSA in the germline V gene. The CDR3 loop spans 14 amino acids. Germline trimming cut 5 bases from V and 10 bases from J; bases unmatched to any gene: 6. Written as DNA, the CDR3 is TGTGCCAGCAGCCTAACTAGCGGGAGGAGAGAGCAGTTCTTC. Its protein product is CASSLTSGRREQFF. Filled out from reference TRBV7-2 and TRBJ2-1, the complete variable domain reads GAGVSQSPSNKVTEKGKDVELRCDPISGHTALYWYRQSLGQGLEFLIYFQGNSAPDKSGLPSDRFSAERTGGSVSTLTIQRTQQEDSAVYLCASSLTSGRREQFFGPGTRLTVL.

The CDR3 DNA reads TGCGCCAGCAGCTTGGACGGGGACGAGCAGTACTTC. This codes for CASSLDGDEQYF. The chain recombines TRBV5-1 with TRBJ2-7; weak D call: TRBD2 (5 bases). CDR1 SGHRS and CDR2 YFSETQ come from the germline V gene. With 0 bases removed from V and 5 bases from J, the gap between germline ends came to 6 bases. This CDR3 region has 12 residues. Based on the CDR3 plus reference TRBV5-1 and TRBJ2-7, the full variable domain is KAGVTQTPRYLIKTRGQQVTLSCSPISGHRSVSWYQQTPGQGLQFLFEYFSETQRNKGNFPGRFSGRQFSNSRSEMNVSTLELGDSALYLCASSLDGDEQYFGPGTRLTVT.

This rearrangement joins TRBV7-8 to TRBJ1-4; 8 nucleotides agree with TRBD1. Per germline, CDR1 SGHVS and CDR2 FQNEAQ. The V gene end was trimmed by 10 bases and the J gene end by 7 bases; junction bases not matched to a gene: 17. There are 16 residues in the CDR3. CDR3 protein: CATSDRGNPVGEKLFF. CDR3 sequence (DNA): TGTGCCACCTCCGACAGGGGAAATCCAGTAGGTGAAAAACTGTTTTTT. Full variable domain (remainder filled in from reference TRBV7-8 and TRBJ1-4): GAGVSQSPRYKVAKRGQDVALRCDPISGHVSLFWYQQALGQGPEFLTYFQNEAQLDKSGLPSDRFFAERPEGSVSTLKIQRTQQEDSAVYLCATSDRGNPVGEKLFFGSGTQLSVL.

J is TRBJ1-5 and V is TRBV10-3, with 9 nucleotides matching TRBD1. There are 15 residues in the CDR3. The trim removed 5 bases at V and 3 bases at J, leaving 5 bases unmatched. Germline values: CDR1 ENHRY, CDR2 SYGVKD. The CDR3 sequence: CAISMGQGYNQPQHF. The CDR3 nucleotides read TGTGCCATCAGTATGGGACAGGGCTACAATCAGCCCCAGCATTTT.

This clone was seen a handful of times. The sample contains more than one DNA sequence encoding this CDR3. This chain joins TRBV5-1 and TRBJ2-2; possibly TRBD1 for D (5 bases). This CDR3 has 13 amino acids. Germline CDR1 SGHRS, CDR2 YFSETQ. Deletions cut 4 bases from V and 4 bases from J, with 8 bases between. The CDR3: CASSLTVTGELFF. CDR3 nucleotide sequence: TGCGCCAGCAGCCTGACAGTCACCGGGGAGCTGTTTTTT.

The chain is built from TRBV25-1 and TRBJ2-2; no reliable D call. V was shortened by 3 bases and J by 5 bases, with 13 bases between the two germline ends. CDR1 and CDR2 (germline): MGHDK, SYGVNS. There are 15 residues in the CDR3. The CDR3 is CASSDSARSTGELFF. CDR3 bases: TGTGCCAGCAGTGACAGCGCTAGAAGTACCGGGGAGCTGTTTTTT.